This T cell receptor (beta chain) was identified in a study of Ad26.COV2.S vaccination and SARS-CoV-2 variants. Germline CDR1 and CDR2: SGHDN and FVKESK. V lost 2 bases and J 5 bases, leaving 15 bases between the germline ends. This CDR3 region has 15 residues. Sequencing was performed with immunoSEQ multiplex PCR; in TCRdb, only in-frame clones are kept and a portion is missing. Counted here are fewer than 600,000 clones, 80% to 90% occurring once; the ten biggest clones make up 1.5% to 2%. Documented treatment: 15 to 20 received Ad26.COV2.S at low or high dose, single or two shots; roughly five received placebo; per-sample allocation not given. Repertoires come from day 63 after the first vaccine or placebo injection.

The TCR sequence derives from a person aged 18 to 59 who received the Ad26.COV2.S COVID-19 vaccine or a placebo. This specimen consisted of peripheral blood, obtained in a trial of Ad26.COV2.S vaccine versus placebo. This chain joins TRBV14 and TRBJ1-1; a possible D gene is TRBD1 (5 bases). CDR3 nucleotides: TGTGCCAGCAGCCAACTTTGGCAGGGATTGACTGAAGCTTTCTTT. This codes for CASSQLWQGLTEAFF.